The rows below give T cell receptor beta chains drawn from one sample of a study of post-analysis software for immune sequencing data. In TCRdb, the PCR reads were re-called with MiXCR into one record per CDR3 protein. The sample holds approximately 570,000 distinct CDR3 sequences, 40% to 50% seen once. Sequenced input: blood. These receptors came from a girl between 5 and 17 years old with multiple sclerosis. Both conserved end residues are part of each CDR3. The D gene is left open where the match is weak. Clone size is not always given. Where it is, it says once, few, many or a class for expanded clones.

CDR3nt | CDR3aa | d_gene | abundance | j_gene | v_gene
TGTGCCAGCAGTTTGTGGGTAGGTCAGCCCCAGCATTTT | CASSLWVGQPQHF | - | - | TRBJ1-5 | TRBV27
TGCGCCAGCAGCTTGGCCGGGCTAAGTAGGCAGTTCTTC | CASSLAGLSRQFF | - | - | TRBJ2-1 | TRBV5-1
TGCGCCAGCAGCCAACCCTTAGGCGGGAGGTACTTC | CASSQPLGGRYF | TRBD2 | - | TRBJ2-5 | TRBV4-1
TGTGCCAGCAGTGAAGGTCGTGGGGCGGGAGCAGCCGATGAGCAGTTCTTC | CASSEGRGAGAADEQFF | TRBD2 | few | TRBJ2-1 | TRBV2
TGTGCCAGCAGTTACTCCACCCTAGCGGGAGCCTCCTACGAGCAGTACTTC | CASSYSTLAGASYEQYF | TRBD2 | few | TRBJ2-7 | TRBV6-5
TGTGCCAGCAGTCCGGGACTTTCCACTGAAGCTTTCTTT | CASSPGLSTEAFF | - | - | TRBJ1-1 | TRBV6-5
TGTGCCAGCAGTTTTATAGGGAAGGGGGCCAACGTCCTGACTTTC | CASSFIGKGANVLTF | - | - | TRBJ2-6 | TRBV12-3/TRBV12-4
TGTGCCAGCAGCTTTCGAGCGGGAGGGGAGACCCAGTACTTC | CASSFRAGGETQYF | TRBD2 | many | TRBJ2-5 | TRBV7-2
TGCGCCAGCAGCATGGACAGGGGGCCCCCTGAAGCTTTCTTT | CASSMDRGPPEAFF | TRBD1 | - | TRBJ1-1 | TRBV5-1
TGTGTCATCAGCCGGACTAGCGAATACAATGAGCAGTTCTTC | CVISRTSEYNEQFF | TRBD2 | - | TRBJ2-1 | TRBV10-3
TGTGCCAGCAGCCATACTGGACAGGTGTCTAATGAAAAACTGTTTTTT | CASSHTGQVSNEKLFF | TRBD1 | - | TRBJ1-4 | TRBV3-1
TGTGCCAGCAGCTTGGGACCACCCGACAGGGTCAATCAGCCCCAGCATTTT | CASSLGPPDRVNQPQHF | TRBD1 | - | TRBJ1-5 | TRBV7-3
TGCGCCAGCAGCTTGGGGTCGGGGAATTCACCCCTCCACTTT | CASSLGSGNSPLHF | - | - | TRBJ1-6 | TRBV5-1
TGTGCCAGCAGTTCACCAGACAGACATAGCAATCAGCCCCAGCATTTT | CASSSPDRHSNQPQHF | - | - | TRBJ1-5 | TRBV12-3/TRBV12-4
TGTGCCAGCAGCCTACCCACTAGGAACGAGCAGTACTTC | CASSLPTRNEQYF | - | - | TRBJ2-7 | TRBV7-2
TGCAGTGCTCTAGCGGTGAGCTCCTACAATGAGCAGTTCTTC | CSALAVSSYNEQFF | TRBD2 | few | TRBJ2-1 | TRBV20-1
TGTGCCAGCACCGCCCGAGGGGTATCTGGCTACACCTTC | CASTARGVSGYTF | - | - | TRBJ1-2 | TRBV6-2/TRBV6-3
TGCGCCAGCAGCTTGGCCGGCAGGGATGAAGAGACCCAGTACTTC | CASSLAGRDEETQYF | - | - | TRBJ2-5 | TRBV5-1
TGTGCCAGCTCAGGGACAGGCTCAACGCTAGCCAAAAACATTCAGTACTTC | CASSGTGSTLAKNIQYF | TRBD1 | - | TRBJ2-4 | TRBV18